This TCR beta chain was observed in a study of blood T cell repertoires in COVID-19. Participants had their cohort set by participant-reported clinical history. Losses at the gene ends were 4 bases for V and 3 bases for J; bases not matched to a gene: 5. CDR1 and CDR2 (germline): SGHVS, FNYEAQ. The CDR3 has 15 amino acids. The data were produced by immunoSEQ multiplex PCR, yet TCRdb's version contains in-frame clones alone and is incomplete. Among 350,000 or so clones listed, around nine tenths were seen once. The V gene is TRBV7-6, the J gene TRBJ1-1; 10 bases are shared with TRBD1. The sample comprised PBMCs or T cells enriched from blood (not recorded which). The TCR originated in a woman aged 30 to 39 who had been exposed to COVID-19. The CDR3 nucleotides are TGTGCCAGCAGCTCTTCCGGGACAGGGGACACTGAAGCTTTCTTT. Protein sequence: CASSSSGTGDTEAFF.